This entry lists 9 T cell receptor beta chains sequenced from one sample in a study of cytomegalovirus exposure and HLA in healthy donors. Both 60 Vbeta primers and 13 Jbeta primers went into the PCR. Sequenced by immunoSEQ multiplex PCR; TCRdb stores in-frame clones only, minus some. The sample holds 100,000 to 150,000 clones. Input material: PBMCs. Receptor source: a man younger than 40 in good health and CMV-seronegative.

The chain couples TRBV5-1 to TRBJ2-2, with D unresolved. Germline values: CDR1 SGHRS, CDR2 YFSETQ. The CDR3 runs 15 residues. Trimming took off 1 base at V and 0 bases at J, with 7 bases between the two ends. CDR3 nucleotides: TGCGCCAGCAGCTTGTCCCCAGCGAACACCGGGGAGCTGTTTTTT. Translation gives CASSLSPANTGELFF.

The V call is TRBV11-2, the J call TRBJ2-7; 9 bases map to TRBD2. Unmatched junction bases numbered 9, after V lost 6 bases and J lost 0 bases. CDR1 is SGHAT and CDR2 is FQNNGV in the germline V gene. The CDR3 contains 16 residues. CDR3 residues: CASSQTSGIYSYEQYF. CDR3 in DNA: TGTGCCAGCAGTCAGACTAGCGGCATTTACTCCTACGAGCAGTACTTC. Full variable domain (outside the CDR3, taken from reference TRBV11-2 and TRBJ2-7): EAGVAQSPRYKIIEKRQSVAFWCNPISGHATLYWYQQILGQGPKLLIQFQNNGVVDDSQLPKDRFSAERLKGVDSTLKIQPAKLEDSAVYLCASSQTSGIYSYEQYFGPGTRLTVT.

The genes are TRBV18 and TRBJ2-5; D is uncertain. V gave up 3 bases and J gave up 10 bases, with 9 bases separating them. The CDR3 has 11 residues. In germline, CDR1 is KGHSH, CDR2 LQKENI. CDR3 sequence: CASSPGEVQYF. CDR3 sequence (DNA): TGTGCCAGCTCACCCGGAGAGGTCCAGTACTTC.

The gene calls are TRBV6-1 and TRBJ2-7, with 10 nucleotides matching TRBD2. The junction had 8 bases not matched to a gene; V was cut back by 7 bases and J by 5 bases. Germline V gene data show CDR1 as MNHNS and CDR2 as SASEGT. The CDR3 has 14 amino acids. The CDR3 sequence: CASTKGLARDEQYF. The CDR3 bases are TGTGCCAGCACCAAGGGACTAGCGAGGGACGAGCAGTACTTC.

V and J are TRBV5-8 and TRBJ2-4; 10 bases line up with TRBD1. V lost 3 bases and J lost 6; bases outside the gene matches: 9. This CDR3 has 16 amino acids. CDR1 and CDR2 (germline): SGHTS, YDEGEE. The CDR3 protein is CASSSGTGVLVNIQYF. CDR3 coding DNA: TGTGCCAGCAGCTCCGGGACAGGGGTCCTGGTAAACATTCAGTACTTC.

The genes are TRBV4-3 and TRBJ2-7, with D hard to call. Germline V gives CDR1 LGHNA, CDR2 YSLEER. Trimming took off 0 bases at V and 1 base at J, with 13 bases between the two ends. The CDR3 runs to 16 residues. CDR3 residues: CASSQEWAEFSYEQYF. The CDR3 DNA sequence: TGCGCCAGCAGCCAAGAATGGGCAGAGTTTTCCTACGAGCAGTACTTC.

CDR3 amino acids: CASSLDPRGEQYF. As DNA, the CDR3 is TGTGCCAGCAGCTTAGACCCACGGGGCGAGCAGTACTTC. The chain combines TRBV11-2 with TRBJ2-7; possible D gene TRBD2, 5 bases. The V gene's germline CDR1 is SGHAT and CDR2 FQNNGV. The CDR3 is made up of 13 amino acids. Trimming stripped 0 bases from V and 6 bases from J, with 9 bases between. Full variable domain (rest looked up from reference TRBV11-2 and TRBJ2-7): EAGVAQSPRYKIIEKRQSVAFWCNPISGHATLYWYQQILGQGPKLLIQFQNNGVVDDSQLPKDRFSAERLKGVDSTLKIQPAKLEDSAVYLCASSLDPRGEQYFGPGTRLTVT.

V and J are TRBV4-3 and TRBJ2-5, with D hard to call. Germline V gene sequence: CDR1 LGHNA, CDR2 YSLEER. The CDR3 runs to 15 residues. V shed 4 bases and J shed 4 bases, with 16 bases lying between them. CDR3 bases: TGCGCCAGCAGCCCGTCCGGAACAGTAGGAGAGACCCAGTACTTC. It is translated as CASSPSGTVGETQYF.

The V call is TRBV27, the J call TRBJ2-7; TRBD1 agrees at 10 bases. CDR3 length: 14 amino acids. V shed 10 bases, J shed 1 base, and the junction held 7 bases outside the gene matches. Germline assignment: CDR1 MNHEY and CDR2 SMNVEV (reference sequence). The CDR3 sequence: CATLGTGDSYEQYF. The CDR3, as DNA: TGTGCCACCCTCGGGACAGGGGATTCCTACGAGCAGTACTTC.